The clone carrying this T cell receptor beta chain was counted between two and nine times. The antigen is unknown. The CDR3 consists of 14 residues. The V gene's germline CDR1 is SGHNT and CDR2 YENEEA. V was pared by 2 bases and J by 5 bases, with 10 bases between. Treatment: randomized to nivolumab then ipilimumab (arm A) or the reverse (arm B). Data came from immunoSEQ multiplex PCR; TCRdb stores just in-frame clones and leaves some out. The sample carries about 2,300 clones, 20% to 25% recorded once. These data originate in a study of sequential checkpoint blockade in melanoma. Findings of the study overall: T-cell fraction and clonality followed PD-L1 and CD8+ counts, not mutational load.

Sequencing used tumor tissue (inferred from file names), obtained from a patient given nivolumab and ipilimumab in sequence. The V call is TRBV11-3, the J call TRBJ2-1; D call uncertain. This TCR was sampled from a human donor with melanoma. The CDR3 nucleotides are TGTGCCAGCAGCTTATCCCCTACGAACAATGAGCAGTTCTTC. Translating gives CASSLSPTNNEQFF.